Listed below are T cell receptor beta chains from one sample, sequenced in a study of graft-versus-host responses after intestinal transplantation. Here immunoSEQ multiplex PCR was the method, and the copy in TCRdb shows in-frame clones only, minus some. Here the sample spans about 30,000 clones, around 90% being singletons. The sequenced sample was PBMCs, obtained around 430 days after intestinal transplantation. The receptors were gathered from a human patient who received an intestinal transplant, so some T cells may come from the graft donor. Both conserved end residues are part of each CDR3. The D gene is left open where the match is weak.

TRBV5-4	NA	TRBJ1-2	TGTGCCAGCACCACGGTGGGAAACTATGGCTACACCTTC	CASTTVGNYGYTF
TRBV16	NA	TRBJ1-4	TGTGCCAGCAGCCCTAGACAGGAAAAACTGTTTTTT	CASSPRQEKLFF
TRBV5-4	TRBD2	TRBJ2-7	TGTGCCAGCAGCCCCGGACTAGCCGACTACGAGCAGTACTTC	CASSPGLADYEQYF
TRBV2	TRBD2	TRBJ2-2	TGTGCCAGCAGGGGACTAGCGGGATTCACCGGGGAGCTGTTTTTT	CASRGLAGFTGELFF
TRBV13	TRBD2	TRBJ2-3	TGTGCCAGCAGCTCGTTCGGGACTAGCGGGGGGCCCCCCGAGGACGCGCAGTATTTT	CASSSFGTSGGPPEDAQYF
TRBV7-7	NA	TRBJ1-2	TGTGCCAGCAGCTTAGGGGCAGGGTCTTATGGCTACACCTTC	CASSLGAGSYGYTF
TRBV5-4	TRBD2	TRBJ2-3	TGTGCCAGCAGCTCCGGGACTATCTATACAGATACGCAGTATTTT	CASSSGTIYTDTQYF
TRBV30	TRBD1	TRBJ1-2	TGTGCCTGTCGTCCCCCACAGGGGAAGTATGGCTACACCTTC	CACRPPQGKYGYTF
TRBV5-6	TRBD1	TRBJ2-7	TGTGCCAGCAGCTTGGGAGGACAGGCCTCCTACGAGCAGTACTTC	CASSLGGQASYEQYF
TRBV29-1	NA	TRBJ2-2	TGCAGCGTTGGTCACCGGGACCGGGACACCGGGGAGCTGTTTTTT	CSVGHRDRDTGELFF
TRBV28	TRBD1	TRBJ2-2	TGTGCCAGCAGGAAGAGGACAGGGCGGACCGGGGAGCTGTTTTTT	CASRKRTGRTGELFF
TRBV9	NA	TRBJ2-1	TGTGCCAGCAGCGATGGGCCTAGTTCCTACAATGAGCAGTTCTTC	CASSDGPSSYNEQFF
TRBV27	TRBD1	TRBJ2-7	TGTGCCAGTAAGGGACAGTATAACTACGAGCAGTACTTC	CASKGQYNYEQYF
TRBV19	TRBD1	TRBJ2-7	TGTGCCAGTAGTGAGACAGGGGGGATCTACGAGCAGTACTTC	CASSETGGIYEQYF
TRBV4-3	NA	TRBJ1-6	TGCGCCAGCAGCCAGCGAAAAACCTATAATTCACCCCTCCACTTT	CASSQRKTYNSPLHF
TRBV21-1	NA	TRBJ2-5	TGTGCCAGCAGCAAAAGGGGACAGTGGGGTGAAAGGGAGACCCAGTACTTC	CASSKRGQWGERETQYF
TRBV19	TRBD2	TRBJ2-1	TGTGCCAGCAAACCCTTAACTAGCGGGGGGGTAGACTCCTACAATGAGCAGTTCTTC	CASKPLTSGGVDSYNEQFF
TRBV5-1	NA	TRBJ2-7	TGCGCCAGCAGCTTGGGAATAGAGTTTTACGAGCAGTACTTC	CASSLGIEFYEQYF
TRBV6-5	TRBD1	TRBJ1-2	TGTGCCAGTCGGGGACAGCTCTATGGCTACACCTTC	CASRGQLYGYTF
TRBV5-1	NA	TRBJ1-2	TGCGCCAGCAGCGGCGGTGTACATGGCTACACCTTC	CASSGGVHGYTF
TRBV19	TRBD1	TRBJ1-2	TGTGCCAGTAGTATCCGTCCGCAGGGGGCCTATGGCTACACCTTC	CASSIRPQGAYGYTF
TRBV28	NA	TRBJ2-6	TGTGCCAGCAGTTTACCATTGGAGACCCGCTCTGGGGCCAACGTCCTGACTTTC	CASSLPLETRSGANVLTF
TRBV15	NA	TRBJ1-2	TGTGTCACCAGCAGAGGGCGGATAGGCCCTATCGGCTACACCTTC	CVTSRGRIGPIGYTF
TRBV4-1	NA	TRBJ2-3	TGCGCCAGCAGCCAAGTCACCTACGCAGATACGCAGTATTTT	CASSQVTYADTQYF
TRBV10-3	TRBD1	TRBJ1-2	TGTGCCATCAGGGGGGGACAGGGGAGCTATGGCTACACCTTC	CAIRGGQGSYGYTF